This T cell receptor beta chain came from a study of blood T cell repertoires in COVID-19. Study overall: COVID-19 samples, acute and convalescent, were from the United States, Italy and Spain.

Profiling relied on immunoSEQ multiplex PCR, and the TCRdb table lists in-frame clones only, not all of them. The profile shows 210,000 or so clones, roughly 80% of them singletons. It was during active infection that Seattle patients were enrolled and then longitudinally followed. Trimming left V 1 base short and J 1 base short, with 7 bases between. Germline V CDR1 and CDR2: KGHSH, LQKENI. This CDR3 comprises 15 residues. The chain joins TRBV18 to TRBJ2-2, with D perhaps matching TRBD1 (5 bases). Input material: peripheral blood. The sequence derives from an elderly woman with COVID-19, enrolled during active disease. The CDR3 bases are TGTGCCAGCTCACCACGCAGGGTGAACACCGGGGAGCTGTTTTTT. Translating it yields CASSPRRVNTGELFF.